The rows below give T cell receptor beta chains drawn from one sample of a study of blood T cell repertoires in COVID-19. Here immunoSEQ multiplex PCR was the method, and the copy in TCRdb shows in-frame clones only, minus some. Of 380,000 or so clones detected, around 89% appear once; the ten largest clones hold around 0.95%. Sequencing was performed on PBMCs or T cells enriched from blood (not recorded which). Receptors were obtained from a woman aged 25 to 39 with acute COVID-19. Both conserved end residues are part of each CDR3. Fields, in order: CDR3 length, V gene, CDR3 protein.

cdr3_length: 12
v_call: TRBV6-5
cdr3_aa: CASTNQVGGYTF

cdr3_length: 13
v_call: TRBV6-5
cdr3_aa: CAEHRAVGTEAFF

cdr3_length: 15
v_call: TRBV24-1
cdr3_aa: CATSGRGTGRETQYF

cdr3_length: 13
v_call: TRBV19
cdr3_aa: CASSISPGNTIYF

cdr3_length: 17
v_call: TRBV15
cdr3_aa: CATSRDRLTTNTGELFF

cdr3_length: 15
v_call: TRBV6-7
cdr3_aa: CASIHGRVSGNTIYF

cdr3_length: 17
v_call: TRBV4-1
cdr3_aa: CASSQDWRTGVPSPLHF

cdr3_length: 15
v_call: TRBV19
cdr3_aa: CASRTGTANTGELFF

cdr3_length: 14
v_call: TRBV5-1
cdr3_aa: CASSPRTLNTEAFF

cdr3_length: 14
v_call: TRBV24-1
cdr3_aa: CATSGGQGYNEQFF

cdr3_length: 16
v_call: TRBV18
cdr3_aa: CASSPRQGAFNEKLFF

cdr3_length: 14
v_call: TRBV25-1
cdr3_aa: CASSDRQRNQPQHF